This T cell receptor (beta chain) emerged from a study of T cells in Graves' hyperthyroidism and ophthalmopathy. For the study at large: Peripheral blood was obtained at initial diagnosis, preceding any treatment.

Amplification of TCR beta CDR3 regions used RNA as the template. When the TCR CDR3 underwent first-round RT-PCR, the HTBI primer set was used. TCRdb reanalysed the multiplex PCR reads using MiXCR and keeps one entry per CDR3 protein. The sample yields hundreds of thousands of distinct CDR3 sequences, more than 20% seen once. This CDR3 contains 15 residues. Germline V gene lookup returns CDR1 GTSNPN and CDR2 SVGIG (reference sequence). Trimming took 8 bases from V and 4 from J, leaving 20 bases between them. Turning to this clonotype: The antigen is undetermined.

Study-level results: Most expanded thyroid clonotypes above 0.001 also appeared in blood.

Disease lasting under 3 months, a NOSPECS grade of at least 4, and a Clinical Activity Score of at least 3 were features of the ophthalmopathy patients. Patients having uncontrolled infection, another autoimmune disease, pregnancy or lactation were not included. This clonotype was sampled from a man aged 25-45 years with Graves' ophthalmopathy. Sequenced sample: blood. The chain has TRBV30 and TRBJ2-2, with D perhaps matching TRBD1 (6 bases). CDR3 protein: CAGHPRDKFTGELFF. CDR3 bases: TGTGCCGGCCACCCCCGGGACAAATTCACCGGGGAGCTGTTTTTT.